The source of this T cell receptor (beta chain) is a study of blood T cell repertoires in COVID-19. Assay: immunoSEQ multiplex PCR; the TCRdb copy retains only in-frame clones and omits some. In the table there are some 160,000 clones, about 87% of which are singletons. The CDR3 sequence is 15 residues long. CDR1 is SGHVS and CDR2 is FQNEAQ in the germline V gene. V lost 4 bases, J lost 4 bases, and 14 bases lay in between. The clonotype was recovered from a woman in her 70s with COVID-19, enrolled during active disease. Sample: peripheral blood. J is TRBJ2-1 and V is TRBV7-8, with D possibly matching TRBD1 (6 bases). In DNA, the CDR3 is TGTGCCAGCAGCTCAGCGACAGGACCGTACAATGAGCAGTTCTTC. Translating it yields CASSSATGPYNEQFF.